This T cell receptor (beta chain) was sequenced for a study of shared clonotypes between healthy human individuals. The overall study: Per donor, three plates held CD4 naive cells, three held CD4 memory, two held CD8 naive and one held CD8 memory.

This CDR3 region has 15 residues. CDR1 is SGHRS, CDR2 YFSETQ, per germline. Trimming stripped 0 bases from V and 0 bases from J, with 7 bases between. Clones were sequenced by immunoSEQ multiplex PCR, and TCRdb holds only the in-frame ones, with some missing. Of around 600,000 clones listed, approximately 97% are singletons. The specimen was naive CD4+ T cells sorted from blood. Subset denoted: CD45RA+ positively selected. The TCR sequence derives from a woman in her thirties in good health. The chain uses TRBV5-1 and TRBJ1-5, with D unclear. The CDR3 is CASSLERPSNQPQHF. DNA of the CDR3: TGCGCCAGCAGCTTGGAAAGGCCTAGCAATCAGCCCCAGCATTTT.